The 5 T cell receptor beta chains below come from one sample, sequenced in a study of cytotoxic CD8 clonotypes in ibrutinib-treated CLL (dated by TCRdb to 2020 to 2022). This specimen's time point label, per the study, means: more than 10 months on ibrutinib. Libraries came from the immunoSEQ multiplex PCR assay. In TCRdb, the immuneACCESS table is reduced to in-frame sequences with V and J assigned. These tables do not hold every clone; where another copy was compared, an unresolved V gene accounts for under half, and the others remain unexplained. The sample table contains some 50,000 clones; only one count was recorded for 55% to 80% of them. Of the sample, 9.5% to 15% falls within the top ten clones. The source was PBMCs, collected after 12 months of ibrutinib treatment. These receptors all stem from a human donor with chronic lymphocytic leukemia.

V is TRBV2 and J is TRBJ1-2, with no clear D. CDR1 is SNHLY and CDR2 is FYNNEI in the germline V gene. CDR3 size: 14 residues. V lost 6 bases to trimming and J lost 4 bases, with 15 bases between them. CDR3 region: CASRSGGSPYGYTF. The CDR3 nucleotides read TGTGCCAGCAGGTCGGGAGGTAGTCCCTATGGCTACACCTTC.

This chain uses TRBV19 with TRBJ1-1; TRBD1 might be the D (6 bases). CDR1 is LNHDA and CDR2 is SQIVND in the germline V gene (reference sequence). The CDR3 is made up of 16 amino acids. With 3 bases removed from V and 0 bases from J, the gap between germline ends came to 14 bases. CDR3 amino acids: CASSMGGSKMNTEAFF. Written as DNA, the CDR3 is TGTGCCAGTAGTATGGGGGGCTCCAAAATGAACACTGAAGCTTTCTTT.

In this sample, this clone turned up a few times. The chain uses TRBV9 and TRBJ1-2, with D possibly TRBD1 on 6 matching bases. There are 13 residues in the CDR3. Germline V gene lookup returns CDR1 SGDLS and CDR2 YYNGEE. Trimming removed 3 bases from V and 3 bases from J, with 9 bases in between. The CDR3 DNA is TGTGCCAGCAGCGCTAAGGGGGACTATGGCTACACCTTC. Amino acid sequence: CASSAKGDYGYTF. Drawing the rest from reference TRBV9 and TRBJ1-2, the complete variable domain is DSGVTQTPKHLITATGQRVTLRCSPRSGDLSVYWYQQSLDQGLQFLIQYYNGEERAKGNILERFSAQQFPDLHSELNLSSLELGDSALYFCASSAKGDYGYTFGSGTRLTVV.

This clone was observed a few times. CDR3 amino acids: CASSRTGTGDGYTF. The CDR3 nucleotides read TGCGCCAGCAGTCGCACCGGGACAGGGGATGGCTACACCTTC. This chain joins TRBV5-1 and TRBJ1-2, with TRBD1 identical over 10 bases. Germline V gives CDR1 SGHRS, CDR2 YFSETQ. There are 14 residues in the CDR3. V shed 5 bases and J 6 bases; nucleotides not matched to a gene: 7.

This chain connects TRBV18 to TRBJ2-7; D ambiguous. The V end lost 6 bases, the J end lost 6 bases, and 12 bases lay between the germline ends. From germline, CDR1 is KGHSH and CDR2 LQKENI. The CDR3 length is 12 residues. CDR3 residues: CASSPGVGEQYF. CDR3 bases: TGTGCCAGCTCCCCGGGCGTGGGCGAGCAGTACTTC.